This TCR beta chain comes out of a study of blood T cell repertoires in COVID-19. The repertoire was sequenced with immunoSEQ multiplex PCR; TCRdb's copy has only in-frame clones and lacks some. The repertoire holds about 150,000 clones, over 75% seen once, with 0.6% to 0.65% in the top ten. This CDR3 has 15 amino acids. Germline CDR1 is SGHAT and CDR2 is FQNNGV. The ends lost 6 bases at V and 5 bases at J; junction bases unmatched: 11. The source is a man aged 55 to 70 with COVID-19, enrolled during active disease. Specimen: peripheral blood. This rearrangement joins TRBV11-2 to TRBJ1-1; the match to TRBD1 covers 8 bases. The CDR3 DNA reads TGTGCCAGCAGTCCTGAGAGGGACAGGCTAACTGAAGCTTTCTTT. Its protein is CASSPERDRLTEAFF. The variable domain in full, with the rest retrieved from reference TRBV11-2 and TRBJ1-1, is EAGVAQSPRYKIIEKRQSVAFWCNPISGHATLYWYQQILGQGPKLLIQFQNNGVVDDSQLPKDRFSAERLKGVDSTLKIQPAKLEDSAVYLCASSPERDRLTEAFFGQGTRLTVV.